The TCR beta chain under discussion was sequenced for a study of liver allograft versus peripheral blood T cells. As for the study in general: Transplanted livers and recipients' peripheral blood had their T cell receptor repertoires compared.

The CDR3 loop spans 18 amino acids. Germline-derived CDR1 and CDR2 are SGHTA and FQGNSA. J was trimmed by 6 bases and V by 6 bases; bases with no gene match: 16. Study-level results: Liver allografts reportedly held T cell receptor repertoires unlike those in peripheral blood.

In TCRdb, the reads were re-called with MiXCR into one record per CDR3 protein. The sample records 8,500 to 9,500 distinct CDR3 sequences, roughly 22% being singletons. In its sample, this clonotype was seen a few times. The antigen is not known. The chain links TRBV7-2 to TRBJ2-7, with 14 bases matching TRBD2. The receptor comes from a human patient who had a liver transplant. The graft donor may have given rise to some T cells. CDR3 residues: CASSSPGLAGAVRFEQYF. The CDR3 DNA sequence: TGTGCCAGCAGTTCTCCGGGACTAGCGGGGGCCGTTCGCTTCGAGCAGTACTTC.